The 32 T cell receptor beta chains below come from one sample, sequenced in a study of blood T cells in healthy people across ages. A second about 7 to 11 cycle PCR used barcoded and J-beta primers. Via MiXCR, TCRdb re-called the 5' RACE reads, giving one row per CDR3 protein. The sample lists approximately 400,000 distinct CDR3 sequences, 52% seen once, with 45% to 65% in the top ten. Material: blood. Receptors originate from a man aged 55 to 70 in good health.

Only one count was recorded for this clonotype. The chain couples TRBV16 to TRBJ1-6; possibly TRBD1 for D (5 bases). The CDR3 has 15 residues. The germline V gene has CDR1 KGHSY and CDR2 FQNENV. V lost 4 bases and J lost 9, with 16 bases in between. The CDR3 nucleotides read TGTGCCAGCAGCCGTCAAGGGGACGGGAGTTCACCCCTCCACTTT. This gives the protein CASSRQGDGSSPLHF.

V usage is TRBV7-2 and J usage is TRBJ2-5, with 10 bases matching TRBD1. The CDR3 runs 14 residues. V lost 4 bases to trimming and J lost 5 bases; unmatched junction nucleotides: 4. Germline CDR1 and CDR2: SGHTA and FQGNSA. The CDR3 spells CASSSTGGVETQYF. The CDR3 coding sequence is TGTGCCAGCAGCTCGACAGGGGGCGTGGAGACCCAGTACTTC.

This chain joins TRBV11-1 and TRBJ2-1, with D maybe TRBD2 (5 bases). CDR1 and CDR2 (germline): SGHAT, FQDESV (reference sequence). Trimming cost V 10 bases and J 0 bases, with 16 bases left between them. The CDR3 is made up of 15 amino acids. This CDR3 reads CATSPSGTSYNEQFF. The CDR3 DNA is TGTGCCACTAGTCCCAGCGGAACCTCCTACAATGAGCAGTTCTTC.

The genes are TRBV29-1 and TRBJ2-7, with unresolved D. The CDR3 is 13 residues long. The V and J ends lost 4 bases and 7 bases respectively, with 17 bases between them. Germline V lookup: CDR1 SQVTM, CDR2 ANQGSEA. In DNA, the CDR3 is TGCAGCGTTGTTGGGCCGATATACGGGGAGCAGTACTTC. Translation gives CSVVGPIYGEQYF.

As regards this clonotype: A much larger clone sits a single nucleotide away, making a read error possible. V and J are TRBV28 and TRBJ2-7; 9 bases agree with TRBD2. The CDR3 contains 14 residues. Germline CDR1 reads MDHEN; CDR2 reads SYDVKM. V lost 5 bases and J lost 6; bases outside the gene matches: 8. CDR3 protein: CASSLDSGSCEQYF. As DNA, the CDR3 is TGTGCCAGCAGTCTGGATAGCGGGAGCTGCGAGCAGTACTTC.

The CDR3 sequence is CASSGGQGASTEAFF. CDR3 coding DNA: TGCGCCAGCAGCGGGGGACAGGGGGCGAGCACTGAAGCTTTCTTT. V gene TRBV5-1 combines with J gene TRBJ1-1; TRBD1 matches at 12 bases. J gave up 4 bases and V 4 bases, and 5 bases lay outside the gene matches. This CDR3 spans 15 amino acids. Germline V gene lookup returns CDR1 SGHRS and CDR2 YFSETQ.

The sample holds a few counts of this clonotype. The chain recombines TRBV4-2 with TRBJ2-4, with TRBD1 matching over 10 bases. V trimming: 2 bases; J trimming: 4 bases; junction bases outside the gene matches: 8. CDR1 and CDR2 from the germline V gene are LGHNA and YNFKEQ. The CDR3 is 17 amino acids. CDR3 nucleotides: TGTGCCAGCAGCCAAACGAAGCGGACAGGGGGAAAAAACATTCAGTACTTC. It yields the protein CASSQTKRTGGKNIQYF.

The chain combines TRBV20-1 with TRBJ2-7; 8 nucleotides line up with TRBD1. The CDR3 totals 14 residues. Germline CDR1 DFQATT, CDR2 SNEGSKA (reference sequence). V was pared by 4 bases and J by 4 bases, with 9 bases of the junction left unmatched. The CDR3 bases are TGCAGTGCTACCGGATTAGGACAGGGTTACGAGCAGTACTTC. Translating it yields CSATGLGQGYEQYF.

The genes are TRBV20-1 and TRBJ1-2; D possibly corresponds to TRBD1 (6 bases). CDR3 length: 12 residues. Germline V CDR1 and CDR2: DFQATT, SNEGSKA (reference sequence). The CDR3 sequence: CNLGGANYGYTF. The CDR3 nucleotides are TGCAATCTAGGGGGAGCTAACTATGGCTACACCTTC.

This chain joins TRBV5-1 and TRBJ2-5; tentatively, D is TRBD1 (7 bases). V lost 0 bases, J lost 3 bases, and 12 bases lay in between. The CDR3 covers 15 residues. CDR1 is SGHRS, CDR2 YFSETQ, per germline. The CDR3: CASSLGGTVKETQYF. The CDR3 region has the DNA TGCGCCAGCAGCTTGGGCGGGACAGTAAAAGAGACCCAGTACTTC. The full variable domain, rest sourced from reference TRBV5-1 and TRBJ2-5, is KAGVTQTPRYLIKTRGQQVTLSCSPISGHRSVSWYQQTPGQGLQFLFEYFSETQRNKGNFPGRFSGRQFSNSRSEMNVSTLELGDSALYLCASSLGGTVKETQYFGPGTRLLVL.

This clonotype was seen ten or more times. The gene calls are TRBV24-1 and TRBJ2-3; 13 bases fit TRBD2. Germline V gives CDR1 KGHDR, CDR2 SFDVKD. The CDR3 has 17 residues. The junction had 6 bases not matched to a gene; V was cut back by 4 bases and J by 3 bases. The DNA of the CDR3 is TGTGCCACCAGTGAACTTGGGACTAGCGGGATAACAGATACGCAGTATTTT. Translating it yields CATSELGTSGITDTQYF.

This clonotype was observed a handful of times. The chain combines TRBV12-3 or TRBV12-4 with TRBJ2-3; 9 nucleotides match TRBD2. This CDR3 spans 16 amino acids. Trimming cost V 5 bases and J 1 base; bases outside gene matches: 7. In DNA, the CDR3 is TGTGCCAGCAGTCCGGACGGCGGGGGGGGCACAGATACGCAGTATTTT. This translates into CASSPDGGGGTDTQYF.

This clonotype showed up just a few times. This CDR3 is CSAEGRVSYEQYF. The CDR3 DNA follows: TGCAGTGCAGAGGGGCGGGTCTCCTACGAGCAGTACTTC. The J gene is TRBJ2-7, the V gene TRBV20-1; D may be TRBD1 or TRBD2 (5 bases each). The CDR3 is 13 residues long. Trimming removed 6 bases at V and 0 bases at J, with 12 bases between. The germline CDR1 and CDR2 sequences are DFQATT and SNEGSKA (reference sequence).

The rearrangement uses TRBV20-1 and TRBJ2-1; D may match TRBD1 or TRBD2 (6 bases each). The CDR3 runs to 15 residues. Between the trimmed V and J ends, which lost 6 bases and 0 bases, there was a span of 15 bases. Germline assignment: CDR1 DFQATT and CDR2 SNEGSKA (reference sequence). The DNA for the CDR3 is TGCAGTGCCCGCAAGGGGGGAAGCTCCTACAATGAGCAGTTCTTC. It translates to CSARKGGSSYNEQFF.

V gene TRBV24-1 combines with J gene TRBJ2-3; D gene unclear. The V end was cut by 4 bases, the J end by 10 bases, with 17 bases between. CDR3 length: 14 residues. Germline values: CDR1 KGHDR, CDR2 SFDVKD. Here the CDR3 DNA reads TGTGCCACCAGTGAGTTGGACGGCCTAAGTCCGCAGTATTTT. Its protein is CATSELDGLSPQYF.

This CDR3 reads CSARGRAGEQFF. In DNA form, the CDR3 reads TGCAGTGCTAGAGGGAGAGCTGGTGAGCAGTTCTTC. This chain uses TRBV20-1 with TRBJ2-1, with D hard to call. Germline V gives CDR1 DFQATT, CDR2 SNEGSKA (reference sequence). The CDR3 spans 12 residues. Trimming stripped 1 base from V and 9 bases from J, with 10 bases between.

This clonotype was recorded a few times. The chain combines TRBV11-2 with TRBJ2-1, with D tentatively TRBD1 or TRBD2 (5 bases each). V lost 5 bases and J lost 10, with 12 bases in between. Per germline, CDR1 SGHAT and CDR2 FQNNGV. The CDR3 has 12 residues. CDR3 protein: CASSARDEEQFF. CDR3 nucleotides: TGTGCCAGCAGCGCCAGGGACGAGGAGCAGTTCTTC.

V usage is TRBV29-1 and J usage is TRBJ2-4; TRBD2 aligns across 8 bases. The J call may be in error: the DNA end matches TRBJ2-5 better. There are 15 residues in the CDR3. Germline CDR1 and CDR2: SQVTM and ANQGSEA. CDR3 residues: CSATRGSGNQETQYF. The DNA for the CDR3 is TGCAGCGCAACCCGGGGTAGCGGGAACCAAGAGACCCAGTACTTC.

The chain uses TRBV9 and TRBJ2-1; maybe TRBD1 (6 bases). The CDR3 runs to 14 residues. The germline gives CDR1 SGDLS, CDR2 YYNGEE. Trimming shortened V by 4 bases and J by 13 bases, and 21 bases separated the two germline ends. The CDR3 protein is CASSPWTEVAVQFF. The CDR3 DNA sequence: TGTGCCAGCAGCCCGTGGACAGAAGTGGCGGTCCAGTTCTTC.

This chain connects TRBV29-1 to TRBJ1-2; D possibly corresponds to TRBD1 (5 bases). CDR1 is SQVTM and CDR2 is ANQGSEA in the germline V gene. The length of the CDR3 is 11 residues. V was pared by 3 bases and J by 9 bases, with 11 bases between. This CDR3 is CSVDKQGSYTF. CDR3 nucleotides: TGCAGCGTTGATAAGCAGGGCAGCTACACCTTC.

DNA for the CDR3: TGTGCCAGCAGACCGAGCGGGAGGTCCACCTACGAGCAGTACTTC. It codes for CASRPSGRSTYEQYF. The chain is built from TRBV11-2 and TRBJ2-7, with 9 positions matching TRBD2. With V trimmed by 6 bases and J by 2 bases, 8 bases remained unmatched. This CDR3 contains 15 residues. Germline V gene lookup returns CDR1 SGHAT and CDR2 FQNNGV. Full variable domain (missing parts from reference TRBV11-2 and TRBJ2-7): EAGVAQSPRYKIIEKRQSVAFWCNPISGHATLYWYQQILGQGPKLLIQFQNNGVVDDSQLPKDRFSAERLKGVDSTLKIQPAKLEDSAVYLCASRPSGRSTYEQYFGPGTRLTVT.

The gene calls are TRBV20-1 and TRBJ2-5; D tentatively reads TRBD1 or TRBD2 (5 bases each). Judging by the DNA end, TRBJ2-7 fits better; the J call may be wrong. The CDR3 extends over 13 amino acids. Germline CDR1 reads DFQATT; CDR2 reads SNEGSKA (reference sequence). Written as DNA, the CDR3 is TGCAGTGCTACCCGGGGCATCAGCTACGAGCAGTACTTC. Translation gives CSATRGISYEQYF.

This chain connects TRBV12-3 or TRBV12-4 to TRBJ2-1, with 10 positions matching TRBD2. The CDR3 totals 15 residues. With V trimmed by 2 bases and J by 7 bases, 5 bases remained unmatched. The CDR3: CASSLLAGAGNEQFF. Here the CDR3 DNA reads TGTGCCAGCAGTTTACTAGCGGGAGCTGGGAATGAGCAGTTCTTC.

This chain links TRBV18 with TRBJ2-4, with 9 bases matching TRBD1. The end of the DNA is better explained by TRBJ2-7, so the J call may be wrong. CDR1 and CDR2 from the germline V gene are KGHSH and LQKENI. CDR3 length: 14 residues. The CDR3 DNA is TGTGCCAGCTCACCAACCGGGACAGGGTGCGAGCAGTACTTC. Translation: CASSPTGTGCEQYF.

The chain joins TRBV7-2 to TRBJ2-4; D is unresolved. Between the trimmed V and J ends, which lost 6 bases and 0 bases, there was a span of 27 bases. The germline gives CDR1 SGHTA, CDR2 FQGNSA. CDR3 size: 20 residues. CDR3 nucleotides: TGTGCCAGCAGTCTTGTACCGGGCACATTAACGGGTACAGCCAAAAACATTCAGTACTTC. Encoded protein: CASSLVPGTLTGTAKNIQYF.

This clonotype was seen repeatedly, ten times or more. CDR3 residues: CASRGHGKNIQYF. The CDR3 nucleotides are TGTGCCAGCAGAGGACACGGAAAAAACATTCAGTACTTC. The V and J genes are TRBV28 and TRBJ2-4; a possible D gene is TRBD1 (5 bases). V was shortened by 6 bases and J by 4 bases, with 10 bases between the two germline ends. Looked up from germline, CDR1 is MDHEN and CDR2 is SYDVKM. The CDR3 totals 13 residues.

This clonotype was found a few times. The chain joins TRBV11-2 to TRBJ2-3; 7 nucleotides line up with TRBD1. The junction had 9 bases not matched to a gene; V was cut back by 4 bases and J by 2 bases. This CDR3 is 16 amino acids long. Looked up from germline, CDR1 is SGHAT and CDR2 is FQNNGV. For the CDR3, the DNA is TGTGCCAGCAGCTCTAAAGGGGGCCCTCCCACAGATACGCAGTATTTT. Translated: CASSSKGGPPTDTQYF.

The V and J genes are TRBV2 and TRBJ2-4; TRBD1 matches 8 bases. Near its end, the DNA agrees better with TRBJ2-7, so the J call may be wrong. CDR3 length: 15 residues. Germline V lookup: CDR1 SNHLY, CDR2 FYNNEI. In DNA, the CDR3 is TGTGCCAGCAGTGAAGGGTCAGGGGGCAGCTACGAGCAGTACTTC. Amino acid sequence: CASSEGSGGSYEQYF.

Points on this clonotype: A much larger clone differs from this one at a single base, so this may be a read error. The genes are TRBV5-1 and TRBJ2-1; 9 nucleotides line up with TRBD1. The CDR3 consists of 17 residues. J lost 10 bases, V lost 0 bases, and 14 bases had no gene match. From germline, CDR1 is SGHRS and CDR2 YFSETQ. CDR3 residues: CASSLEYGNRGLREQFF. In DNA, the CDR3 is TGCGCCAGCAGCTTGGAGTACGGGAACAGGGGGCTGCGCGAGCAGTTCTTC.

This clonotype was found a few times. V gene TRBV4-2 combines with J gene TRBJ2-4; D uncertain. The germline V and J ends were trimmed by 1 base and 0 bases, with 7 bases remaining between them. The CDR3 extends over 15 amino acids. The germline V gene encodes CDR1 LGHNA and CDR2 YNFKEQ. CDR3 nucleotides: TGTGCCAGCAGCCAAGCCTCCCTAGCCAAAAACATTCAGTACTTC. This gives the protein CASSQASLAKNIQYF.

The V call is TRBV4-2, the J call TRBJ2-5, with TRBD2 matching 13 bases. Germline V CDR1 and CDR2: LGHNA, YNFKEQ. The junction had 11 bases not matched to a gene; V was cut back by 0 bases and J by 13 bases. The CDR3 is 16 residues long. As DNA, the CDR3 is TGTGCCAGCAGCCAAGATTGGACTAGCGGGAGTGGGGGTCTGTACTTC. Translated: CASSQDWTSGSGGLYF.

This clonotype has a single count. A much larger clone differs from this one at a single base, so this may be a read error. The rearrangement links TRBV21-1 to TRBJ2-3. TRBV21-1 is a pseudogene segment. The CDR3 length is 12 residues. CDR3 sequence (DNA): TGTGCCAGCAGCAAACCTACGGAAACGCAGTATTTT. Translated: CASSKPTETQYF.